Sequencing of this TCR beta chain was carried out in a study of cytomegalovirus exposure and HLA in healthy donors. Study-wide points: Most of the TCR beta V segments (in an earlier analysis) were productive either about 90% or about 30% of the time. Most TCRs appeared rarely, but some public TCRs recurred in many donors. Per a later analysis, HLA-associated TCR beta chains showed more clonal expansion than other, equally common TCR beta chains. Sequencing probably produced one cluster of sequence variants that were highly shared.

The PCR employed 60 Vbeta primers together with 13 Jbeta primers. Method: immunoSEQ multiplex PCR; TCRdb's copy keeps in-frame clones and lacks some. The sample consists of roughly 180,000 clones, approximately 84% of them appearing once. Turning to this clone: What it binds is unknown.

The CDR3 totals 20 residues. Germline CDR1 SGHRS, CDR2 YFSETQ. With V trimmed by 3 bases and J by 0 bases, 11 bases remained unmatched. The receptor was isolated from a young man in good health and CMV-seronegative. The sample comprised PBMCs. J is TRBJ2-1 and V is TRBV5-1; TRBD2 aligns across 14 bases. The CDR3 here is CASSYPGTSGGGSSYNEQFF. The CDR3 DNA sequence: TGCGCCAGCAGCTACCCCGGGACTAGCGGGGGCGGAAGCTCCTACAATGAGCAGTTCTTC.